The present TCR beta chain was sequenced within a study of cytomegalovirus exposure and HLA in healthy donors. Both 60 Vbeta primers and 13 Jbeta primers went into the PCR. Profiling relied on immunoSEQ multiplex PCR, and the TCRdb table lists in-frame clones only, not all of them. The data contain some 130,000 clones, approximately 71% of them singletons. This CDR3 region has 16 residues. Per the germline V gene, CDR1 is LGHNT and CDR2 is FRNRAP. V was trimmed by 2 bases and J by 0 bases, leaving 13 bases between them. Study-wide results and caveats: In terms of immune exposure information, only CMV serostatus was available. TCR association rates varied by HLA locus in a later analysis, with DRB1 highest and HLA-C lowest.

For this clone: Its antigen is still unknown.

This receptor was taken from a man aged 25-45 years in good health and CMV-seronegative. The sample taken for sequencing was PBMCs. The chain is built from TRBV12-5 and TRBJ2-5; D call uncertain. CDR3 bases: TGTGCTAGTGGTTTGCTAGACCGAGAATACCAAGAGACCCAGTACTTC. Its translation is CASGLLDREYQETQYF.